These T cell receptor beta chains were read from a single sample in a study of post-analysis software for immune sequencing data. TCRdb re-called the PCR reads with MiXCR, one entry per CDR3 protein. The repertoire holds over 250,000 distinct CDR3 sequences, with 36% as singletons. The material sequenced was blood. These receptors were collected from a girl aged 5-17 years with multiple sclerosis. Both conserved end residues are part of each CDR3. A D gene is named only where the DNA matches it firmly. Clone size, where shown, is once, few, many, or a class for clones that have expanded.

D gene,V gene,clone size,J gene,CDR3 DNA,CDR3 protein
.,TRBV20-1,.,TRBJ1-3,TGCAGTGCTAGTGAGGGCCCTATCTCTGGAAACACCATATATTTT,CSASEGPISGNTIYF
TRBD1,TRBV7-9,.,TRBJ1-2,TGTACCAGCAGCTTGGCGGGACAGGGGGCTGGCTATGGCTACACCTTC,CTSSLAGQGAGYGYTF
TRBD1,TRBV5-1,.,TRBJ2-4,TGCGCCAGCAGCCTCCGACAGGGGATCAACATTCAGTACTTC,CASSLRQGINIQYF
.,TRBV6-6,few,TRBJ1-6,TGTGCCAGCAGTGGGGGTGGGAGAGGCAATTCACCCCTCCACTTT,CASSGGGRGNSPLHF
TRBD2,TRBV7-2,many,TRBJ2-3,TGTGCCAGCAGCTTACTAGCGGGAGGGTCTGCAGATACGCAGTATTTT,CASSLLAGGSADTQYF
TRBD2,TRBV7-3,.,TRBJ2-3,TGTGCCAGCAGCTTAGGGCTAGCGGACGCAGATACGCAGTATTTT,CASSLGLADADTQYF
.,TRBV5-1,.,TRBJ2-5,TGCGCCAGCAGCTTGGGGAGGCGCGCTGGGGAAGAGACCCAGTACTTC,CASSLGRRAGEETQYF
.,TRBV20-1,.,TRBJ2-4,TGCAGTGCTGGTCGCCCAGGAGGGTCCAAAAACATTCAGTACTTC,CSAGRPGGSKNIQYF
TRBD2,TRBV28,.,TRBJ2-7,TGTGCCAGCAGTTCGCCTAGCGGTTCGAACCCCTACGAGCAGTACTTC,CASSSPSGSNPYEQYF
.,TRBV7-6,.,TRBJ1-4,TGTGCCAGCAGCTTAGGTTTTTCCCGTCAGGAACAAAATGAAAAACTGTTTTTT,CASSLGFSRQEQNEKLFF
TRBD1,TRBV20-1,many,TRBJ2-3,TGCAGTGCTAAAAAAACAGGGGGGGATACGCAGTATTTT,CSAKKTGGDTQYF
TRBD1,TRBV5-1,.,TRBJ2-2,TGCGCCAGCAGCACCCTGGGACAGGGAGAACATAGGAACACCGGGGAGCTGTTTTTT,CASSTLGQGEHRNTGELFF
TRBD1,TRBV5-1,many,TRBJ1-5,TGCGCCAGCAGCTTGGGGACAGGGGCGGAGCAGCCCCAGCATTTT,CASSLGTGAEQPQHF
TRBD2,TRBV15,once,TRBJ2-5,TGTGTCACCAGCCCCCGGAAGGCTAGCGGGGGCCAAGAGACCCAGTACTTC,CVTSPRKASGGQETQYF
TRBD2,TRBV10-3,many,TRBJ2-1,TGTGCCATCAGTGAGCTAGCGGGAGGGGATGAGCAGTTCTTC,CAISELAGGDEQFF
.,TRBV7-6,few,TRBJ1-6,TGTGCCAGCAGCCATAGTCCTAGTTTAGATAATTCACCCCTCCACTTT,CASSHSPSLDNSPLHF
.,TRBV9,few,TRBJ2-3,TGTGCCAGCAGCGTGGACGTATCGGATACGCAGTATTTT,CASSVDVSDTQYF
TRBD1,TRBV12-3/TRBV12-4,.,TRBJ1-3,TGTGCCAGCAGCCCCCCGGGACAGAACTCTGGAAACACCATATATTTT,CASSPPGQNSGNTIYF
TRBD1,TRBV6-5,many,TRBJ2-7,TGTGCCAGCAGCCCCGGGACAGTTTTTTCCTACGAGCAGTACTTC,CASSPGTVFSYEQYF
.,TRBV2,.,TRBJ1-2,TGTGCCAGCAGTGCGGGGAGCTATGGCTACACCTTC,CASSAGSYGYTF
TRBD2,TRBV4-2,many,TRBJ2-1,TGTGCCAGCAGCCAAGAAGGGGCTCTAGCGGGAGTCGGAAATGAGCAGTTCTTC,CASSQEGALAGVGNEQFF
TRBD2,TRBV2,.,TRBJ2-3,TGTGCCAGCAGCGGATTACTAGCGGGGGGGCCTGATACGCAGTATTTT,CASSGLLAGGPDTQYF
TRBD2,TRBV12-3/TRBV12-4,many,TRBJ2-1,TGTGCCAGCAGTTTAAAACTAGCGATCGATGAGCAGTTCTTC,CASSLKLAIDEQFF
.,TRBV6-2/TRBV6-3,many,TRBJ2-1,TGTGCCAGCAGTTATTATTCGGGACTTAACTACAATGAGCAGTTCTTC,CASSYYSGLNYNEQFF
.,TRBV7-2,many,TRBJ2-1,TGTGCCAGCAGCCCTACACCGTACAATGAGCAGTTCTTC,CASSPTPYNEQFF
.,TRBV7-9,few,TRBJ2-7,TGTGCCAGCAGCTTAGGGCAAGGGCGCTCCTACAATGAGCAGTACTTC,CASSLGQGRSYNEQYF
TRBD2,TRBV6-5,.,TRBJ2-7,TGTGCCGCCCGACTAGCGGGAGGGAAGACAGGAGAGCAGTACTTC,CAARLAGGKTGEQYF
TRBD2,TRBV20-1,.,TRBJ2-1,TGCAGTGCCAGACTAGCGGGAGATCGGCATGAGCAGTTCTTC,CSARLAGDRHEQFF
.,TRBV12-3/TRBV12-4,many,TRBJ2-5,TGTGCCAGCAGGTCGGACAGCCAAGAGACCCAGTACTTC,CASRSDSQETQYF